The 21 T cell receptor beta chains in this list originate from one sample, sequenced in a study of OX40 agonist ivuxolimab in advanced cancers. Clones were read by immunoSEQ multiplex PCR, and TCRdb kept only the in-frame ones, dropping some. In the table there are some 91,000 clones, 70% to 90% of which are singletons. This material consisted of CD4+ or CD8+ T cells sorted from blood, taken in a trial of the OX40 agonist ivuxolimab. The receptor source for this set is an adult with an advanced solid tumor such as melanoma, head and neck, liver or kidney cancer.

The rearrangement joins TRBV5-6 to TRBJ1-2; tentative D call: TRBD1 (5 bases). CDR3 length: 16 amino acids. The germline V gene has CDR1 SGHDT and CDR2 YYEEEE. Trimming took off 7 bases at V and 0 bases at J, with 19 bases between the two ends. The CDR3 loop is CASFGDRGRTNYGYTF. In DNA form, the CDR3 reads TGTGCCAGCTTTGGCGACCGGGGGAGAACTAACTATGGCTACACCTTC.

The chain employs TRBV7-2 and TRBJ1-3, with a tentative D call TRBD1 (5 bases). CDR1 and CDR2 from the germline V gene are SGHTA and FQGNSA. The ends were cut back, 3 bases at V and 0 bases at J, with 18 bases in the middle. The CDR3 spans 18 residues. DNA of the CDR3: TGTGCCAGCAGCTTCGGGACCCCCGGTAGTGGCTCTGGAAACACCATATATTTT. Protein: CASSFGTPGSGSGNTIYF.

The chain carries TRBV11-3 and TRBJ1-1; D may be TRBD1 (5 bases). The V and J ends lost 5 bases and 6 bases respectively, with 19 bases between them. This CDR3 spans 15 amino acids. Germline lookup yields CDR1 SGHNT and CDR2 YENEEA. The CDR3, as DNA: TGTGCCAGCAGCCACCCTGTGGGGGGAGTCCCTGAAGCTTTCTTT. Protein sequence: CASSHPVGGVPEAFF. Using reference TRBV11-3 and TRBJ1-1 for the parts outside the CDR3, the full variable domain is EAGVVQSPRYKIIEKKQPVAFWCNPISGHNTLYWYLQNLGQGPELLIRYENEEAVDDSQLPKDRFSAERLKGVDSTLKIQPAELGDSAVYLCASSHPVGGVPEAFFGQGTRLTVV.

The CDR3 is CATSRLGGDNQPQHF. In DNA, the CDR3 is TGTGCCACCAGCAGATTAGGGGGCGACAATCAGCCCCAGCATTTT. The rearrangement joins TRBV15 to TRBJ1-5, with 7 bases identical to TRBD1. The CDR3 has 15 residues. Unmatched junction bases numbered 4, after V lost 2 bases and J lost 3 bases. Germline CDR1 LNHNV, CDR2 YYDKDF (reference sequence).

The J gene is TRBJ2-1, the V gene TRBV30; 13 nucleotides agree with TRBD2. The germline gives CDR1 GTSNPN, CDR2 SVGIG (reference sequence). The CDR3 loop spans 13 amino acids. The CDR3 DNA follows: TGTGCTACACTAGCGGGAGGGTCCAATGAGCAGTTCTTC. Amino acid sequence: CATLAGGSNEQFF.

This chain links TRBV28 with TRBJ1-5, with 8 nucleotides matching TRBD1. Germline assignment: CDR1 MDHEN and CDR2 SYDVKM. The CDR3 is 15 amino acids. With V trimmed by 7 bases and J by 4 bases, 9 bases remained unmatched. The CDR3 coding sequence is TGTGCCAGCATACTCAGGACAGGGACAAATCAGCCCCAGCATTTT. Encoded protein: CASILRTGTNQPQHF.

This clone occurred a few times. The chain links TRBV10-3 to TRBJ1-4; 8 nucleotides agree with TRBD1. V shed 5 bases and J 7 bases; nucleotides not matched to a gene: 9. Germline lookup yields CDR1 ENHRY and CDR2 SYGVKD. The CDR3 sequence is 15 residues long. The CDR3 spells CAISSGQGDGEKLFF. The CDR3 bases are TGTGCCATCAGTTCCGGACAGGGCGATGGTGAAAAACTGTTTTTT.

This chain uses TRBV5-1 with TRBJ2-1, with a weak D call TRBD2 (5 bases). Trimming shortened V by 1 base and J by 9 bases, and 11 bases separated the two germline ends. Germline CDR1 is SGHRS and CDR2 is YFSETQ. This CDR3 region has 13 residues. The CDR3 reads CASSLYTGGEQFF. The CDR3 region has the DNA TGCGCCAGCAGCTTGTATACCGGAGGTGAGCAGTTCTTC.

The chain combines TRBV5-5 with TRBJ1-5, with a weak D call TRBD1 (5 bases). CDR3 size: 15 residues. Germline V gene lookup returns CDR1 SGHKS and CDR2 YYEKEE (reference sequence). Trimming took off 2 bases at V and 3 bases at J, with 12 bases between the two ends. The CDR3 loop reads CASSLMGRANQPQHF. The CDR3 coding sequence is TGTGCCAGCAGCTTAATGGGCAGGGCCAATCAGCCCCAGCATTTT.

The chain couples TRBV28 to TRBJ2-2; 8 bases fit TRBD1. After removal of 7 bases from V and 5 bases from J, the junction contained 12 bases not matched to a gene. Germline V gene data show CDR1 as MDHEN and CDR2 as SYDVKM. CDR3 size: 16 residues. The CDR3 region is CASTPYRGAGTGELFF. The CDR3 nucleotides are TGTGCCAGCACCCCCTACAGGGGGGCGGGGACCGGGGAGCTGTTTTTT.

This chain connects TRBV5-1 to TRBJ2-6; D not resolved. Germline CDR1 reads SGHRS; CDR2 reads YFSETQ. Trimming took off 3 bases at V and 1 base at J, with 8 bases between the two ends. The CDR3 runs to 15 residues. CDR3 bases: TGCGCCAGCAGCTCATTAGCATCTGGGGCCAACGTCCTGACTTTC. Translation: CASSSLASGANVLTF.

The chain carries TRBV4-3 and TRBJ2-1, with 13 bases that match TRBD2. Trimming took 0 bases from V and 4 from J; bases not matched to a gene: 3. From germline, CDR1 is LGHNA and CDR2 YSLEER. The CDR3 runs to 17 residues. The CDR3 sequence is CASSQEGGLAGYNEQFF. CDR3 nucleotides: TGCGCCAGCAGCCAAGAGGGGGGACTAGCGGGATACAATGAGCAGTTCTTC.

The V call is TRBV27, the J call TRBJ1-4, with TRBD1 identical over 8 bases. The CDR3 has 15 residues. CDR1 is MNHEY and CDR2 is SMNVEV in the germline V gene (reference sequence). Trimming at V came to 5 bases and at J to 4 bases, leaving 6 bases not matched to a gene. The CDR3 reads CASSPGTGVNEKLFF. CDR3 DNA sequence: TGTGCCAGCAGTCCAGGGACAGGAGTTAATGAAAAACTGTTTTTT.

The chain carries TRBV30 and TRBJ1-1, with D uncertain. Germline lookup yields CDR1 GTSNPN and CDR2 SVGIG (reference sequence). V was cut by 0 bases and J by 0 bases, with 2 bases left in between. This CDR3 has 12 amino acids. The CDR3: CAWSVMNTEAFF. The CDR3 nucleotides read TGTGCCTGGAGTGTAATGAACACTGAAGCTTTCTTT.

CDR3 loop: CASSPYSGRAGETQYF. CDR3 nucleotide sequence: TGTGCCAGCAGCCCGTATAGCGGGAGGGCCGGAGAGACCCAGTACTTC. V gene TRBV9 combines with J gene TRBJ2-5; 11 positions match TRBD2. V was clipped by 4 bases and J by 4 bases; unmatched bases: 9. There are 16 residues in the CDR3. The germline CDR1 and CDR2 sequences are SGDLS and YYNGEE.

V and J are TRBV5-1 and TRBJ2-2; D unclear. Trimming took 7 bases from V and 0 from J, leaving 13 bases between them. There are 15 residues in the CDR3. The germline CDR1 and CDR2 sequences are SGHRS and YFSETQ. CDR3 bases: TGCGCCAGCCGCCCCGGCGGAGCGAACACCGGGGAGCTGTTTTTT. Translation gives CASRPGGANTGELFF.

This chain uses TRBV6-5 with TRBJ2-2; D unclear. CDR1 is MNHEY, CDR2 SVGAGI, per germline. Trimming took 0 bases from V and 6 from J, leaving 8 bases between them. The CDR3 is 14 residues long. The CDR3 region is CASSYSYGAGELFF. CDR3 nucleotides: TGTGCCAGCAGTTACTCGTACGGTGCCGGGGAGCTGTTTTTT.

The rearrangement links TRBV19 to TRBJ2-3; no clear D. The CDR3 extends over 12 amino acids. V dropped 4 bases and J dropped 6 bases, with 8 bases sitting between them. Germline lookup yields CDR1 LNHDA and CDR2 SQIVND (reference sequence). The CDR3 spells CASSRRRDTQYF. CDR3 sequence (DNA): TGTGCCAGTAGTAGGCGACGCGATACGCAGTATTTT.

V usage is TRBV11-3 and J usage is TRBJ2-3; D is uncertain. The germline V and J ends were trimmed by 5 bases and 1 base, with 10 bases remaining between them. This CDR3 has 14 amino acids. CDR1 is SGHNT and CDR2 is YENEEA in the germline V gene. This CDR3 reads CASSGLRGTDTQYF. The CDR3 coding sequence is TGTGCCAGCAGCGGTCTACGGGGCACAGATACGCAGTATTTT. Variable domain in full (rest from reference TRBV11-3 and TRBJ2-3): EAGVVQSPRYKIIEKKQPVAFWCNPISGHNTLYWYLQNLGQGPELLIRYENEEAVDDSQLPKDRFSAERLKGVDSTLKIQPAELGDSAVYLCASSGLRGTDTQYFGPGTRLTVL.

This clone was detected once. The CDR3 DNA sequence: TGTGCCAGCAGCCCAGTTGGCTCTGAAGCTTTCTTT. Protein product: CASSPVGSEAFF. The chain is built from TRBV11-2 and TRBJ1-1; D gene unclear. V dropped 5 bases and J dropped 6 bases, with 10 bases sitting between them. In germline, CDR1 is SGHAT, CDR2 FQNNGV. The CDR3 runs to 12 residues. The variable domain in full, completed from reference TRBV11-2 and TRBJ1-1, reads EAGVAQSPRYKIIEKRQSVAFWCNPISGHATLYWYQQILGQGPKLLIQFQNNGVVDDSQLPKDRFSAERLKGVDSTLKIQPAKLEDSAVYLCASSPVGSEAFFGQGTRLTVV.

In nucleotides, the CDR3 is TGTGCCAGCAGAGGCGGGATTGAGCAGTTCTTC. Amino acid sequence: CASRGGIEQFF. V usage is TRBV6-6 and J usage is TRBJ2-1, with a tentative D call TRBD2 (6 bases). Germline assignment: CDR1 MNHNY and CDR2 SVGAGI (reference sequence). Between the trimmed V and J ends, which lost 6 bases and 9 bases, there was a span of 9 bases. The CDR3 spans 11 residues.